This T cell receptor (beta chain) stems from a study of regulatory T cells in long-lasting Graves disease. Overall study: Graves' patients who were just diagnosed had used antithyroid drugs for under 3 months.

Noted time point: newly diagnosed GD, antithyroid drugs for less than 3 months. The TCR library was made from RNA extracted from PBMCs. This CDR3 has 14 residues. Trimming left V 5 bases short and J 5 bases short, with 15 bases between. Germline CDR1 MNHEY, CDR2 SMNVEV (reference sequence). In building TCR beta libraries, iRepertoire HTBI primers were used together with Arm-PCR of CDR3 regions. One entry per CDR3 protein results from TCRdb running MiXCR on the multiplex PCR reads. Of about 370,000 distinct CDR3 sequences in the sample, around a sixth were seen once. In its sample, this clonotype was seen a few times.

The material was peripheral blood mononuclear cells (PBMCs), obtained at new diagnosis, from a patient treated with antithyroid drugs. The J gene is TRBJ1-1, the V gene TRBV27; the D gene is possibly TRBD1 (5 bases). The TCR was taken from a female donor with Graves disease. CDR3 bases: TGTGCCAGCAGTGTCGGCAGGGTTCTAACTGAAGCTTTCTTT. It encodes CASSVGRVLTEAFF.